This TCR beta chain stems from a study of blood T cells in healthy people across ages. A sample-barcoded 5' primer and a J-beta primer mix were used in a second PCR of about 7 to 12 cycles. Each CDR3 protein is one row after TCRdb ran MiXCR on the 5' RACE reads. The sample records 380,000 or so distinct CDR3 sequences, roughly half being singletons. Peripheral blood was drawn, approximately 9.7 milliliters per donor. Trimming cost V 3 bases and J 6 bases, with 12 bases left between them. CDR1 is SQVTM and CDR2 is ANQGSEA in the germline V gene. The CDR3 consists of 13 residues. Findings of the study overall: Naive and antigen-experienced cells could not be conclusively compared, given unsorted PBMCs. Age showed a roughly linear inverse relationship with TCR beta diversity per million T cells. For the donors, CMV status was unknown and possibly confounded expanded clonotype changes.

This clonotype was observed a few times. Its antigen is undetermined. The V and J genes are TRBV29-1 and TRBJ2-1; D uncertain. Material for sequencing was blood. The source of this sequence is a man aged 60 to 75 in good health. The CDR3 nucleotides are TGCAGCGTTGATCTAGTAGGCGGCAATGAGCAGTTCTTC. As protein: CSVDLVGGNEQFF.